These T cell receptor beta chains were read from a single sample in a study of cytomegalovirus exposure and HLA in healthy donors. Here immunoSEQ multiplex PCR was the method, and the copy in TCRdb shows in-frame clones only, minus some. The sample has 150,000 to 200,000 clones, 85% to 90% seen once. Sequenced sample: PBMCs. The receptors were sampled from a man aged 18 to 35 in good health and CMV-seronegative. The CDR3 runs from the conserved cysteine through the conserved F or W. A D gene is named only where the DNA matches it firmly. A row's size may be missing; if present it is once, few, many or a size class.

D	size	V	J	CDR3	DNA
.	.	TRBV27	TRBJ1-5	CASSNYGGSNQPQHF	TGTGCCAGCAGTAATTACGGGGGATCCAATCAGCCCCAGCATTTT
TRBD1	.	TRBV28	TRBJ1-2	CASSFTRGDYGYTF	TGTGCCAGCAGTTTTACCAGGGGGGACTATGGCTACACCTTC
.	.	TRBV5-1	TRBJ1-4	CASSLAVAAGDEKLFF	TGCGCCAGCAGCTTGGCGGTAGCTGCGGGGGATGAAAAACTGTTTTTT
.	few	TRBV5-1	TRBJ1-1	CASTLTGNTEAFF	TGCGCCAGCACCCTCACGGGGAACACTGAAGCTTTCTTT
.	.	TRBV13	TRBJ1-1	CASSLGTGTEAFF	TGTGCCAGCAGCTTAGGGACAGGTACTGAAGCTTTCTTT
TRBD2	.	TRBV27	TRBJ2-3	CASLPTSGGTPDTQYF	TGTGCCAGCCTTCCCACTAGCGGGGGGACCCCAGATACGCAGTATTTT
.	.	TRBV27	TRBJ2-7	CASSLSGGEQYF	TGTGCCAGCAGTTTATCGGGCGGGGAGCAGTACTTC
TRBD1	.	TRBV18	TRBJ1-4	CASSPPVRQGWEKLFF	TGTGCCAGCTCACCACCGGTAAGACAGGGGTGGGAAAAACTGTTTTTT
TRBD2	.	TRBV5-1	TRBJ2-3	CASSPPGTSGRAHPDTQYF	TGCGCCAGCAGCCCTCCCGGGACTAGCGGGAGGGCCCACCCAGATACGCAGTATTTT
.	.	TRBV4-2	TRBJ2-6	CASSQVTGSPGANVLTF	TGTGCCAGCAGCCAAGTAACCGGGAGCCCTGGGGCCAACGTCCTGACTTTC
TRBD1	.	TRBV29-1	TRBJ2-1	CSVAPRGTYNEQFF	TGCAGCGTCGCCCCCAGGGGGACCTACAATGAGCAGTTCTTC
.	.	TRBV27	TRBJ2-5	CASSPLKQGGDGRTQYF	TGTGCCAGCAGCCCCCTCAAACAGGGGGGGGATGGCCGGACCCAGTACTTC
TRBD1	.	TRBV28	TRBJ1-2	CASSTGQGKTYGYTF	TGTGCCAGCAGTACAGGACAGGGGAAAACGTATGGCTACACCTTC
TRBD1	.	TRBV4-1	TRBJ2-2	CASSQTRDRGRTGELFF	TGCGCCAGCAGCCAAACCCGGGACAGGGGGCGCACCGGGGAGCTGTTTTTT
.	.	TRBV15	TRBJ2-7	CATSRDRGSYEQYF	TGTGCCACCAGCAGGGATAGGGGGAGCTACGAGCAGTACTTC
.	.	TRBV5-1	TRBJ1-1	CASSLGGGTEAFF	TGCGCCAGCAGCTTGGGCGGTGGAACTGAAGCTTTCTTT
TRBD2	.	TRBV29-1	TRBJ2-5	CSLGLAGGGETQYF	TGCAGCCTGGGACTAGCGGGAGGGGGGGAGACCCAGTACTTC
.	.	TRBV27	TRBJ2-3	CASSLSSAGSGTDTQYF	TGTGCCAGCAGTTTATCATCGGCGGGATCGGGCACAGATACGCAGTATTTT
.	.	TRBV10-2	TRBJ1-1	CASRPTRGWTEAFF	TGCGCCAGCAGGCCGACCAGGGGTTGGACTGAAGCTTTCTTT
.	.	TRBV27	TRBJ1-3	CASSLDRSSGNTIYF	TGTGCCAGCAGTTTAGACAGGAGCTCTGGAAACACCATATATTTT
.	.	TRBV10-2	TRBJ2-5	CASSERVGETQYF	TGCGCCAGCAGTGAGCGGGTAGGAGAGACCCAGTACTTC
TRBD1	.	TRBV10-3	TRBJ2-2	CAISGGQGLGTGELFF	TGTGCCATCAGTGGGGGACAGGGGTTGGGCACCGGGGAGCTGTTTTTT
.	.	TRBV10-2	TRBJ1-2	CATTDGDYGYTF	TGCGCCACGACCGATGGAGACTATGGCTACACCTTC
TRBD2	.	TRBV30	TRBJ2-3	CALHGSGGDPDTQYF	TGTGCCTTGCACGGAAGCGGGGGGGACCCAGATACGCAGTATTTT
.	.	TRBV11-2	TRBJ1-3	CASSLGTGSGNTIYF	TGTGCCAGCAGCTTAGGGACGGGGTCCGGAAACACCATATATTTT
.	.	TRBV7-6	TRBJ1-4	CASSLENIGNEKLFF	TGTGCCAGCAGCTTGGAAAATATCGGGAATGAAAAACTGTTTTTT
TRBD1	few	TRBV28	TRBJ2-2	CASAYPGGAGDHTGELFF	TGTGCCAGCGCCTATCCAGGGGGTGCAGGGGACCATACCGGGGAGCTGTTTTTT
.	few	TRBV10-2	TRBJ2-7	CASGDTYEQYF	TGCGCCAGCGGGGACACCTACGAGCAGTACTTC
.	.	TRBV28	TRBJ2-7	CASAGDAGREQYF	TGTGCCAGCGCCGGGGATGCGGGTCGCGAGCAGTACTTC
TRBD2	.	TRBV10-3	TRBJ2-7	CAISIAGDSYEQYF	TGTGCCATCAGTATAGCGGGAGACTCCTACGAGCAGTACTTC
.	once	TRBV5-5	TRBJ2-1	CASSLGRWDIEFF	TGTGCCAGCAGCTTGGGTCGGTGGGACATAGAGTTCTTC
TRBD1	.	TRBV27	TRBJ2-2	CASSPLDRTSTGELFF	TGTGCCAGCAGTCCACTGGACAGGACGAGCACCGGGGAGCTGTTTTTT
.	.	TRBV10-3	TRBJ2-5	CAISEAGWETQYF	TGTGCCATCAGTGAGGCGGGGTGGGAGACCCAGTACTTC
.	.	TRBV10-3	TRBJ1-2	CAISESGREGRGYTF	TGTGCCATCAGTGAGTCAGGGAGGGAAGGGCGCGGCTACACCTTC
.	.	TRBV6-6	TRBJ2-3	CASSTTKDRSTDTQYF	TGTGCCAGCAGCACCACTAAGGATCGGAGCACAGATACGCAGTATTTT
.	few	TRBV6-1	TRBJ1-2	CASSEASGYTF	TGTGCCAGCAGTGAAGCTAGCGGCTACACCTTC
TRBD1	.	TRBV4-1	TRBJ2-2	CASSHPGQGANTGELFF	TGCGCCAGCAGCCACCCCGGACAGGGGGCGAACACCGGGGAGCTGTTTTTT
TRBD1	.	TRBV11-3	TRBJ2-2	CASSRTGGSPGELFF	TGTGCCAGCAGCAGGACAGGGGGCTCCCCCGGGGAGCTGTTTTTT
TRBD2	.	TRBV18	TRBJ2-1	CASSPSSGENNEQFF	TGTGCCAGCTCACCATCTAGCGGAGAGAACAATGAGCAGTTCTTC
.	.	TRBV4-1	TRBJ2-5	CASSQNPGQLQETQYF	TGCGCCAGCAGCCAAAACCCAGGACAGCTCCAAGAGACCCAGTACTTC
.	.	TRBV29-1	TRBJ2-1	CSVVSSYNEQFF	TGCAGCGTTGTTAGCTCCTACAATGAGCAGTTCTTC
.	.	TRBV6-5	TRBJ1-1	CASSYSLDGKNTEAFF	TGTGCCAGCAGTTACTCCTTAGACGGGAAGAACACTGAAGCTTTCTTT
.	.	TRBV7-9	TRBJ2-5	CASSFPLETQYF	TGTGCCAGCAGCTTCCCTTTGGAGACCCAGTACTTC